The 9 T cell receptor beta chains below come from one sample, sequenced in a study of T cells in Graves' hyperthyroidism and ophthalmopathy. There were TCR beta CDR3 regions amplified from RNA transcripts. A set of HTBI primers served as the primers for a first-round RT-PCR of the TCR CDR3. Via MiXCR, TCRdb re-called the multiplex PCR reads, giving one row per CDR3 protein. The profile covers approximately 610,000 distinct CDR3 sequences, with over 15% appearing a single time and approximately 18% taken by the ten largest. Sequenced material: blood. All receptors come from a woman in her late teens or twenties with Graves' hyperthyroidism.

This chain links TRBV6-1 with TRBJ2-7, with D perhaps assigned TRBD1 or TRBD2 (5 bases each). Germline V lookup: CDR1 MNHNS, CDR2 SASEGT. V was clipped by 7 bases and J by 2 bases, with 15 bases between them. The CDR3 contains 14 residues. CDR3 bases: TGTGCCAGCACCCCAGCTGAGGGGCCCTACGAGCAGTACTTC. Its translation is CASTPAEGPYEQYF.

This clonotype turned up a few times. A single base separates this from a much larger clone, so it may be a read error. This rearrangement joins TRBV11-2 to TRBJ2-3; TRBD2 matches 9 bases. In germline, CDR1 is SGHAT, CDR2 FQNNGV. V gave up 3 bases and J gave up 4 bases; unmatched junction bases: 5. CDR3 length: 15 amino acids. DNA of the CDR3: TGTGCCAGCAGCTTTGCAGGACTAGCGTCAGATACGCAGTATTTT. Amino acids: CASSFAGLASDTQYF.

The sample holds a few counts of this clonotype. J is TRBJ1-3 and V is TRBV13, with D unresolved. The germline V gene encodes CDR1 PRHDT and CDR2 FYEKMQ (reference sequence). Trimming took off 3 bases at V and 2 bases at J, with 14 bases between the two ends. CDR3 length: 16 amino acids. The CDR3 DNA follows: TGTGCCAGCAGCTTTTGGGGAGCGGGCACTGGAAACACCATATATTTT. This gives the protein CASSFWGAGTGNTIYF.

This clonotype was seen ten or more times. The chain links TRBV20-1 to TRBJ2-1; 10 bases align to TRBD2. This CDR3 has 17 residues. Germline loops: CDR1 DFQATT, CDR2 SNEGSKA (reference sequence). V gave up 0 bases and J gave up 9 bases; unmatched junction bases: 14. The CDR3 nucleotides are TGCAGTGCTAGAGACGTCCGGGAAGCGGGAGGGCCCGGTGAGCAGTTCTTC. Residues: CSARDVREAGGPGEQFF.

Remarks on this clonotype: Compared with germline, one end of the junction differs, possibly owing to a read error. The chain couples TRBV7-9 to TRBJ2-7; the D is unclear. This CDR3 has 13 residues. Germline V gene data show CDR1 as SEHNR and CDR2 as FQNEAQ (reference sequence). The CDR3 is CASPRPRSYERYF. The DNA of the CDR3 is TGTGCCAGCCCCCGCCCCCGGTCCTACGAGCGGTACTTC. Supplemented by reference TRBV7-9 and TRBJ2-7, the full variable domain reads DTGVSQNPRHKITKRGQNVTFRCDPISEHNRLYWYRQTLGQGPEFLTYFQNEAQLEKSRLLSDRFSAERPKGSFSTLEIQRTEQGDSAMYLCASPRPRSYERYFGPGTRLTVT.

This clonotype was found many times. The chain recombines TRBV5-6 with TRBJ1-2, with TRBD1 matching over 9 bases. V lost 3 bases and J lost 5; bases outside the gene matches: 5. CDR3 length equals 14 residues. Germline V lookup: CDR1 SGHDT, CDR2 YYEEEE. The CDR3, as DNA: TGTGCCAGCAGCTCCCGGGACAGGGAATATGGCTACACCTTC. This codes for CASSSRDREYGYTF.

The sample holds a few counts of this clonotype. The V gene is TRBV13, the J gene TRBJ1-1; D unresolved. This CDR3 comprises 14 residues. Per germline, CDR1 PRHDT and CDR2 FYEKMQ (reference sequence). V was cut by 2 bases and J by 6 bases, with 13 bases left in between. CDR3 in DNA: TGTGCCAGCAGCTTATTCCCAGGTTTCGCTGAAGCTTTCTTT. This sequence encodes CASSLFPGFAEAFF. Using reference TRBV13 and TRBJ1-1 for the parts outside the CDR3, the full variable domain is AAGVIQSPRHLIKEKRETATLKCYPIPRHDTVYWYQQGPGQDPQFLISFYEKMQSDKGSIPDRFSAQQFSDYHSELNMSSLELGDSALYFCASSLFPGFAEAFFGQGTRLTVV.

This clonotype was detected a few times. V is TRBV7-2 and J is TRBJ1-4; D unresolved. With 1 base removed from V and 7 bases from J, the gap between germline ends came to 10 bases. Per germline, CDR1 SGHTA and CDR2 FQGNSA. There are 14 residues in the CDR3. CDR3 amino acids: CASSLVVGAEKLFF. Here the CDR3 DNA reads TGTGCCAGCAGCTTAGTGGTGGGAGCTGAAAAACTGTTTTTT.

V and J are TRBV6-2 or TRBV6-3 and TRBJ1-1, with D tentatively TRBD1 (6 bases). Trimming took 5 bases from V and 4 from J, leaving 8 bases between them. CDR3 length equals 12 residues. CDR1 and CDR2 from the germline V gene are MNHEY and SVGEGT. The chain's CDR3 is CASSTGATEAFF. In DNA form, the CDR3 reads TGTGCCAGCAGTACGGGGGCCACTGAAGCTTTCTTT.